One TCR beta chain is described in this entry. Its specificity is not known. The data belong to a study of cytomegalovirus exposure and HLA in healthy donors. The wider study: There were nearly 120 million unique TCR beta sequences, drawn from 150 million to 200 million T cells, in an earlier analysis. Study-wide results and limits: Reportedly, cytomegalovirus status was diagnosed with high sensitivity and specificity. Earlier analysis looked at TCR beta V segments, and most were productive about 90% or about 30% of the time. Most likely, a cluster of highly shared sequence variants arose as a sequencing artifact.

This CDR3 spans 17 amino acids. Germline trimming cut 8 bases from V and 0 bases from J; bases unmatched to any gene: 13. PCR amplification relied on 60 Vbeta primers (plus 13 Jbeta primers). Only in-frame clones appear in the TCRdb table, and some are missing; sequencing was by immunoSEQ multiplex PCR. This table has 95,000 to 110,000 clones, 65% to 80% appearing once. This TCR was sampled from a male donor in good health and CMV-seronegative. The specimen sequenced was PBMCs. V and J are TRBV23-1 and TRBJ2-3, with 8 nucleotides matching TRBD2. TRBV23-1 is designated an ORF whose function remains uncertain. The CDR3 spells CASRYFSGKTSTDTQYF. In nucleotides, the CDR3 is TGCGCCAGCCGCTACTTTAGCGGGAAGACTAGCACAGATACGCAGTATTTT.